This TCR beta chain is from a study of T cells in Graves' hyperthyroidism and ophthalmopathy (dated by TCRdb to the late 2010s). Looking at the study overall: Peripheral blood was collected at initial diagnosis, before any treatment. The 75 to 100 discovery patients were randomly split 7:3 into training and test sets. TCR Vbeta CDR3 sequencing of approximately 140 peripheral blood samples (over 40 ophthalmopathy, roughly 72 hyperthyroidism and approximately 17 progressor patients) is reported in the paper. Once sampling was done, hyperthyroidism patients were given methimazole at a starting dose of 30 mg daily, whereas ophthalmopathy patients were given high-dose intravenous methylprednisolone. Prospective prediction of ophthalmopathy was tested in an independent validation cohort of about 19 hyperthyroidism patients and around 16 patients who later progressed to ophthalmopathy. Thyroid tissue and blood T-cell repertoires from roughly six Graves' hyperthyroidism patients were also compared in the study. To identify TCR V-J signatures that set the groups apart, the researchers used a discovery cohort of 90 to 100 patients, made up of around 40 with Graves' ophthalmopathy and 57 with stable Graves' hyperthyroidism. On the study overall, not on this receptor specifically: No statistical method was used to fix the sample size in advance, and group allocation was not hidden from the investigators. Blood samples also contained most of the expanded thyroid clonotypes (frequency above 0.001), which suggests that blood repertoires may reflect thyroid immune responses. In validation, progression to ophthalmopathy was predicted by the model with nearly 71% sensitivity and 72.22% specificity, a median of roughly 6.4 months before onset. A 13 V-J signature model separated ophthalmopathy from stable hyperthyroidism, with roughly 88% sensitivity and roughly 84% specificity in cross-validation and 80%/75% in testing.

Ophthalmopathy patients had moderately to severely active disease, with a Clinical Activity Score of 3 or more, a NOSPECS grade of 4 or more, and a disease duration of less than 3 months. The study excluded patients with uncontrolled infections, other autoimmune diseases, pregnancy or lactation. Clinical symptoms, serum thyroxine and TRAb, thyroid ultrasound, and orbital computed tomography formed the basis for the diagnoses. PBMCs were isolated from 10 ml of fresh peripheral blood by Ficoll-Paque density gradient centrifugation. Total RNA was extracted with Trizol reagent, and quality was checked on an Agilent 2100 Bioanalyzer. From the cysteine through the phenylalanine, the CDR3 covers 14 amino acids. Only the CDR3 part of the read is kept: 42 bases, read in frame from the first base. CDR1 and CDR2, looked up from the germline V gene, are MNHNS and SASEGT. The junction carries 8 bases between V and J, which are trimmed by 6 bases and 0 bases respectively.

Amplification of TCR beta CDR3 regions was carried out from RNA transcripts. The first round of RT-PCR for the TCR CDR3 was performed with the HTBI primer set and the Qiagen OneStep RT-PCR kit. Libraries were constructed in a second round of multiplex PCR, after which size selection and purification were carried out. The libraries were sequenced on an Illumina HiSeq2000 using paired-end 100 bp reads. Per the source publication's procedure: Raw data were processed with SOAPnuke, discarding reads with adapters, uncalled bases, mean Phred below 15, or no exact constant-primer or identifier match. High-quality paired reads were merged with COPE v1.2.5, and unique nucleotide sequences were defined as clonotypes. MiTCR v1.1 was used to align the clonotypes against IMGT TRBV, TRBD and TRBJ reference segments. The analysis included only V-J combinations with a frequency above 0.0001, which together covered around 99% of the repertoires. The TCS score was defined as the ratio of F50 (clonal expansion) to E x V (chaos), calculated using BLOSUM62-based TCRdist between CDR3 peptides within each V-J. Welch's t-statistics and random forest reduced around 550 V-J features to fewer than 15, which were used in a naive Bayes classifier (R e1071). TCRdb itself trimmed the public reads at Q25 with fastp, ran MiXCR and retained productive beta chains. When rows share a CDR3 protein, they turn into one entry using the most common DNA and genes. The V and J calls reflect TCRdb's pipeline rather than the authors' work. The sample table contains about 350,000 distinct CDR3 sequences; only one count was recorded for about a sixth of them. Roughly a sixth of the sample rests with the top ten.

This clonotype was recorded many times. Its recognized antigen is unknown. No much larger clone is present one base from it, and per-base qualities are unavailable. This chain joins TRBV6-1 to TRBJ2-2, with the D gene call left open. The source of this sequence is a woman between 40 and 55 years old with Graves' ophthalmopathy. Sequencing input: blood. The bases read TGTGCCAGCAGGGTAACAGCGAACACCGGGGAGCTGTTTTTT. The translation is CASRVTANTGELFF.